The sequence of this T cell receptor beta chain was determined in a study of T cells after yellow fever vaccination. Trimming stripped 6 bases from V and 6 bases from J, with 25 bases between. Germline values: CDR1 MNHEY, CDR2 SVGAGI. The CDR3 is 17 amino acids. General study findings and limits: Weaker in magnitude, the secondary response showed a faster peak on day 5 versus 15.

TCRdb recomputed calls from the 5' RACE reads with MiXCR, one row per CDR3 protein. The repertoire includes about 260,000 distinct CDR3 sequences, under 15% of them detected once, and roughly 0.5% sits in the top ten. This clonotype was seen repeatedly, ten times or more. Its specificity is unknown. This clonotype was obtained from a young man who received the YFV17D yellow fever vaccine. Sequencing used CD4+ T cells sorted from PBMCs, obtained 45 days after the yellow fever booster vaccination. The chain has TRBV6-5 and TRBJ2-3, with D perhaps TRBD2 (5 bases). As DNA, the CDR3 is TGTGCCAGCAGAACCTTTCTAGGCACAGATACGGGGGATACGCAGTATTTT. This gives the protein CASRTFLGTDTGDTQYF.